Listed here are 25 T cell receptor beta chains from one sample, sequenced in a study of human T cells and chemical hapten exposure. Time point indicated: pre-sensitization, week 0. Regarding treatment: therapeutic diphenylcyclopropenone sensitization with weekly scalp DPC. It was from unfractionated whole blood that total RNA was extracted. TCRdb ran MiXCR on the RACE reads and lists one entry per CDR3 protein. Of fewer than 45,000 distinct CDR3 sequences listed, around 10% are singletons. Sequencing used whole blood, obtained in connection with sensitization to the hapten diphenylcyclopropenone (DPC). These TCRs come from a man aged 50 to 59 with alopecia areata. Some clones in this sample may be carry-over from other donors' samples.

The chain uses TRBV6-2 or TRBV6-3 and TRBJ2-7, with D possibly TRBD2 on 6 matching bases. The CDR3 has 17 residues. Germline CDR1 reads MNHEY; CDR2 reads SVGEGT. V gave up 4 bases and J gave up 2 bases, with 21 bases separating them. The CDR3, as DNA: TGTGCCAGCAGTTCGACCTCTAGCGCCCGTTCGACCTACGAGCAGTACTTC. Translated, it gives CASSSTSSARSTYEQYF.

At least ten counts were recorded for this clonotype. This sequence joins TRBV19 and TRBJ1-4, with 10 bases that match TRBD1. This CDR3 spans 13 amino acids. CDR1 is LNHDA and CDR2 is SQIVND in the germline V gene (reference sequence). Trimming at V came to 5 bases and at J to 9 bases, leaving 3 bases not matched to a gene. This chain's CDR3 is CASSFDRGQKLFF. CDR3 DNA: TGTGCCAGTAGTTTCGACAGGGGGCAAAAACTGTTTTTT.

This clonotype was counted many times. The chain recombines TRBV15 with TRBJ1-1; 9 bases map to TRBD1. V lost 8 bases to trimming and J lost 5 bases; unmatched junction nucleotides: 12. Germline CDR1 and CDR2: LNHNV and YYDKDF (reference sequence). This CDR3 is built from 15 residues. The CDR3 here is CATASGGQGGTEAFF. The CDR3 coding sequence is TGTGCCACCGCATCAGGGGGACAGGGAGGAACTGAAGCTTTCTTT. Filled out from reference TRBV15 and TRBJ1-1, the complete variable domain reads DAMVIQNPRYQVTQFGKPVTLSCSQTLNHNVMYWYQQKSSQAPKLLFHYYDKDFNNEADTPDNFQSRRPNTSFCFLDIRSPGLGDTAMYLCATASGGQGGTEAFFGQGTRLTVV.

CDR3 residues: CASSFETGANYGYTF. The CDR3 DNA reads as TGCGCCAGCAGCTTTGAGACAGGGGCTAACTATGGCTACACCTTC. The rearrangement links TRBV5-1 to TRBJ1-2; 8 bases match TRBD1. The germline CDR1 and CDR2 sequences are SGHRS and YFSETQ. The CDR3 loop spans 15 amino acids. The J segment lost 0 bases and the V segment lost 2 bases, leaving 3 bases of the junction unmatched.

There are many counts of this clonotype. The gene calls are TRBV6-5 and TRBJ2-7; 8 bases agree with TRBD1. The CDR3 contains 12 residues. V was pared by 5 bases and J by 6 bases, with 3 bases of the junction left unmatched. The V gene's germline CDR1 is MNHEY and CDR2 SVGAGI. The CDR3 nucleotides are TGTGCCAGCAGTCCCAGGGGGCTCGAGCAGTACTTC. Protein: CASSPRGLEQYF.

The chain uses TRBV3-1 and TRBJ2-3; TRBD1 might be the D (6 bases). The germline gives CDR1 LGHDT, CDR2 YNNKEL (reference sequence). The CDR3 consists of 17 residues. V was trimmed by 1 base and J by 2 bases, leaving 16 bases between them. The CDR3 here is CASSQAYREGDTDTQYF. As DNA, the CDR3 is TGTGCCAGCAGCCAAGCTTACCGAGAGGGGGACACAGATACGCAGTATTTT.

This clonotype was observed many times. The J gene is TRBJ2-5, the V gene TRBV7-2, with TRBD2 matching over 10 bases. The CDR3 is 16 amino acids. Germline V gene sequence: CDR1 SGHTA, CDR2 FQGNSA. Losses at the gene ends were 1 base for V and 5 bases for J; bases not matched to a gene: 7. CDR3: CASSLGASGSFETQYF. The DNA of the CDR3 is TGTGCCAGCAGCTTAGGGGCTAGCGGGAGTTTTGAGACCCAGTACTTC.

This clonotype was counted many times. This chain joins TRBV9 and TRBJ2-2, with D hard to call. Per germline, CDR1 SGDLS and CDR2 YYNGEE. The CDR3 length is 15 residues. Trimming stripped 2 bases from V and 5 bases from J, with 13 bases between. This CDR3 is CASSVEGLGTGELFF. In DNA form, the CDR3 reads TGTGCCAGCAGCGTGGAAGGTCTGGGGACCGGGGAGCTGTTTTTT.

This clonotype was recorded a few times. The V gene is TRBV19, the J gene TRBJ1-5; D is unclear. V was shortened by 7 bases and J by 6 bases, with 13 bases between the two germline ends. The length of the CDR3 is 13 residues. The germline V gene encodes CDR1 LNHDA and CDR2 SQIVND (reference sequence). The chain's CDR3 is CASNPGPLQPQHF. CDR3 nucleotides: TGTGCCAGTAACCCCGGCCCACTTCAGCCCCAGCATTTT.

This rearrangement joins TRBV29-1 to TRBJ2-1; 7 positions match TRBD2. This CDR3 comprises 15 residues. The junction had 13 bases not matched to a gene; V was cut back by 7 bases and J by 4 bases. CDR1 and CDR2 (germline): SQVTM, ANQGSEA. CDR3 sequence: CSGWLWRESYNEQFF. Here the CDR3 DNA reads TGCAGCGGTTGGCTTTGGCGGGAGTCATACAATGAGCAGTTCTTC.

The sample holds many counts of this clonotype. The chain uses TRBV6-5 and TRBJ2-7, with 9 bases that match TRBD1. V shed 6 bases and J 2 bases; nucleotides not matched to a gene: 5. The CDR3 contains 14 residues. Germline V gene lookup returns CDR1 MNHEY and CDR2 SVGAGI. The CDR3 bases are TGTGCCAGCAGGGGGACAGGGACCACCTACGAGCAGTACTTC. Translating gives CASRGTGTTYEQYF.

The sample holds many counts of this clonotype. The CDR3 sequence: CASSQPSLGLAGVRGGTGELFF. DNA of the CDR3: TGCGCCAGCAGCCAACCTTCCCTGGGACTAGCGGGAGTCCGGGGCGGCACCGGGGAGCTGTTTTTT. The V and J genes are TRBV4-1 and TRBJ2-2; 14 bases are a match to TRBD2. The CDR3 has 22 residues. Losses at the gene ends were 2 bases for V and 4 bases for J; bases not matched to a gene: 18. Germline CDR1 is MGHRA and CDR2 is YSYEKL.

This rearrangement joins TRBV7-2 to TRBJ2-7, with 9 bases aligning to TRBD2. V dropped 2 bases and J dropped 5; count of bases not matched to a gene: 7. Germline V lookup: CDR1 SGHTA, CDR2 FQGNSA. The CDR3 consists of 15 residues. The DNA of the CDR3 is TGTGCCAGCAGCTTAATGTCTAGCGGGGTCGACGAGCAGTACTTC. It encodes CASSLMSSGVDEQYF.

The V call is TRBV7-3, the J call TRBJ2-1; TRBD2 agrees at 8 bases. V was clipped by 5 bases and J by 6 bases; unmatched bases: 9. CDR1 is SGHTA, CDR2 FQGTGA, per germline. There are 15 residues in the CDR3. CDR3 in DNA: TGTGCCAGCAGCGCTAGAAGCGGGAGTCTCAATGAGCAGTTCTTC. Translating gives CASSARSGSLNEQFF.

This chain links TRBV5-1 with TRBJ2-5, with D uncertain. The V end lost 0 bases, the J end lost 5 bases, and 8 bases lay between the germline ends. CDR1 is SGHRS and CDR2 is YFSETQ in the germline V gene. CDR3 size: 13 residues. DNA of the CDR3: TGCGCCAGCAGCTTGGCCTTGGAGGAGACCCAGTACTTC. Protein sequence: CASSLALEETQYF.

The rearrangement links TRBV18 to TRBJ1-5; D not resolved. Trimming removed 3 bases at V and 6 bases at J, with 9 bases between. Germline CDR1 is KGHSH and CDR2 is LQKENI. The CDR3 contains 13 residues. For the CDR3, the DNA is TGTGCCAGCTCACCTCTTGAGGGTCAGCCCCAGCATTTT. This gives the protein CASSPLEGQPQHF.

J is TRBJ2-1 and V is TRBV9; no clear D gene. Germline V gene sequence: CDR1 SGDLS, CDR2 YYNGEE. The V end was cut by 5 bases, the J end by 6 bases, with 15 bases between. CDR3 length: 14 amino acids. The CDR3 nucleotides are TGTGCCAGCAGGAACACTGGCGGACCCAATGAGCAGTTCTTC. Translation gives CASRNTGGPNEQFF.

Only a few counts were recorded for this clonotype. V usage is TRBV28 and J usage is TRBJ2-7; no clear D gene. Trimming left V 6 bases short and J 3 bases short, with 9 bases between. The germline gives CDR1 MDHEN, CDR2 SYDVKM. This CDR3 is built from 12 residues. Here the CDR3 DNA reads TGTGCCAGCAGCATAAAGGGCTACGAGCAGTACTTC. Translating it yields CASSIKGYEQYF. The entire variable domain, with the rest obtained from reference TRBV28 and TRBJ2-7, is as follows: DVKVTQSSRYLVKRTGEKVFLECVQDMDHENMFWYRQDPGLGLRLIYFSYDVKMKEKGDIPEGYSVSREKKERFSLILESASTNQTSMYLCASSIKGYEQYFGPGTRLTVT.

At least ten counts were recorded for this clonotype. This chain uses TRBV10-3 with TRBJ2-2; 10 bases are shared with TRBD1. The CDR3 runs 17 residues. Germline lookup yields CDR1 ENHRY and CDR2 SYGVKD. The junction had 8 bases not matched to a gene; V was cut back by 0 bases and J by 7 bases. The CDR3 bases are TGTGCCATCAGTGAGTCAAGGACAGGGGGAAGTTACGGGGAGCTGTTTTTT. Protein: CAISESRTGGSYGELFF.

This clonotype was seen at least ten times. CDR3 sequence (DNA): TGTGCCAGCAGTTTAAACCAGGCCAGCAATGAGCAGTTCTTC. Amino acid sequence: CASSLNQASNEQFF. This chain uses TRBV12-3 or TRBV12-4 with TRBJ2-1; unclear D gene. This CDR3 region has 14 residues. V was shortened by 2 bases and J by 6 bases, with 11 bases between the two germline ends.

The table lists this clonotype with many counts. The chain uses TRBV5-1 and TRBJ2-1; TRBD1 matches at 7 bases. With V trimmed by 0 bases and J by 5 bases, 5 bases remained unmatched. Germline CDR1 SGHRS, CDR2 YFSETQ. The CDR3 has 15 residues. The CDR3 DNA reads TGCGCCAGCAGCTTGGAGGGGGCGAGGCACAATGAGCAGTTCTTC. Amino acids: CASSLEGARHNEQFF.

This clonotype was detected ten times or more. The chain couples TRBV28 to TRBJ1-2; D not certain. CDR3 length: 14 residues. The V and J ends lost 2 bases and 2 bases respectively, with 9 bases between them. The germline CDR1 and CDR2 sequences are MDHEN and SYDVKM. CDR3 residues: CASSLVADNYGYTF. CDR3 nucleotide sequence: TGTGCCAGCAGTTTAGTGGCGGACAACTATGGCTACACCTTC.

This clonotype has a count of ten or more. The rearrangement joins TRBV30 to TRBJ2-7; TRBD2 agrees at 11 bases. CDR3 length: 13 residues. Trimming cost V 4 bases and J 3 bases; bases outside gene matches: 2. The germline V gene has CDR1 GTSNPN and CDR2 SVGIG (reference sequence). CDR3 sequence: CAWTGTSGYEQYF. The CDR3, as DNA: TGTGCCTGGACCGGGACTAGCGGCTACGAGCAGTACTTC.

This clonotype was counted at least ten times. The genes are TRBV9 and TRBJ2-1; D ambiguous. Germline values: CDR1 SGDLS, CDR2 YYNGEE. Trimming took 0 bases from V and 5 from J, leaving 9 bases between them. CDR3 length: 14 amino acids. CDR3 region: CASSVAFSDNEQFF. The DNA of the CDR3 is TGTGCCAGCAGCGTAGCTTTTAGTGACAATGAGCAGTTCTTC.

This clonotype was detected many times. The chain is built from TRBV18 and TRBJ1-2; D is unresolved. CDR1 KGHSH and CDR2 LQKENI come from the germline V gene. The CDR3 is made up of 15 amino acids. The germline V and J ends were trimmed by 3 bases and 4 bases, with 15 bases remaining between them. The CDR3: CASSPATSPSYGYTF. The CDR3 bases are TGTGCCAGCTCACCCGCCACGTCCCCGTCCTATGGCTACACCTTC.